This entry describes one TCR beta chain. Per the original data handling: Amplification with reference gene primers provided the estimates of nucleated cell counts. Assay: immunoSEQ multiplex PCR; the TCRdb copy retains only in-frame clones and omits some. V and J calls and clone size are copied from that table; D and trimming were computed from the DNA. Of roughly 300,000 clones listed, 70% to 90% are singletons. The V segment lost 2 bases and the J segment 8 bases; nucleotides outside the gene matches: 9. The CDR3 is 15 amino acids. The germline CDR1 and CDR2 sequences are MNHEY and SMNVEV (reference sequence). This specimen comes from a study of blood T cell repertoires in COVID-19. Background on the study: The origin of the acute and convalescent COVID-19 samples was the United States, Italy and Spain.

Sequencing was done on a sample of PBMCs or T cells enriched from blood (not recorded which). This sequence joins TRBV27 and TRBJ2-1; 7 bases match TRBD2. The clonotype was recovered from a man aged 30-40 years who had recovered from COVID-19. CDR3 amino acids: CASSLATSAGDEQFF. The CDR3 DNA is TGTGCCAGCAGTTTAGCTACATCCGCGGGGGATGAGCAGTTCTTC.